The 32 T cell receptor beta chains reported below all come from one sample, sequenced in a study of early stage breast cancer tumors. Profiled with immunoSEQ multiplex PCR; TCRdb holds only in-frame clones, not every one. The profile shows about 46,000 clones, just under 80% of them singletons. What was sequenced was blood. Every receptor here comes from a person aged 35 to 50 with breast cancer.

V is TRBV15 and J is TRBJ2-5; tentative D call: TRBD2 (5 bases). Germline CDR1 LNHNV, CDR2 YYDKDF (reference sequence). Trimming pared 0 bases from V and 1 base from J, leaving 9 bases between. The CDR3 has 15 residues. CDR3 in DNA: TGTGCCACCAGCAGAGATGGACGGGGCCAAGAGACCCAGTACTTC. This translates into CATSRDGRGQETQYF.

V and J are TRBV5-6 and TRBJ2-3, with 8 bases matching TRBD2. Per germline, CDR1 SGHDT and CDR2 YYEEEE. The CDR3 contains 15 residues. After removal of 6 bases from V and 6 bases from J, the junction contained 12 bases not matched to a gene. CDR3 sequence (DNA): TGTGCCAGCACCCCTCTTAGCGGGACCGGGGATACGCAGTATTTT. This encodes CASTPLSGTGDTQYF.

V is TRBV4-2 and J is TRBJ2-1; TRBD2 aligns across 9 bases. The CDR3 length is 15 residues. Trimming removed 1 base from V and 8 bases from J; junction bases left unmatched: 6. In germline, CDR1 is LGHNA, CDR2 YNFKEQ. This CDR3 is CASSQGLAGLYEQFF. The CDR3 DNA is TGTGCCAGCAGCCAAGGGCTAGCGGGATTATATGAGCAGTTCTTC.

The V gene is TRBV6-4, the J gene TRBJ1-5; D is perhaps TRBD1 (6 bases). The CDR3 sequence is 12 residues long. Deletions cut 7 bases from V and 6 bases from J, with 10 bases between. Germline V gene sequence: CDR1 MRHNA, CDR2 SNTAGT. This CDR3 reads CASKQGRQPQHF. The DNA for the CDR3 is TGTGCCAGCAAACAGGGTCGTCAGCCCCAGCATTTT.

The rearrangement uses TRBV30 and TRBJ1-5; no clear D. The CDR3 extends over 13 amino acids. Trimming removed 3 bases from V and 4 bases from J, with 10 bases in between. Germline V CDR1 and CDR2: GTSNPN, SVGIG (reference sequence). CDR3 loop: CAWSPSGNQPQHF. The CDR3 DNA sequence: TGTGCCTGGAGCCCCTCGGGAAATCAGCCCCAGCATTTT.

V usage is TRBV5-1 and J usage is TRBJ2-7, with D hard to call. CDR3 length: 14 amino acids. Germline V lookup: CDR1 SGHRS, CDR2 YFSETQ. The germline V and J ends were trimmed by 0 bases and 2 bases, with 9 bases remaining between them. The CDR3 bases are TGCGCCAGCAGCTTGGCTGGCCAGACCTACGAGCAGTACTTC. It yields the protein CASSLAGQTYEQYF.

This clone was seen only a few times. The chain carries TRBV27 and TRBJ2-2; D is perhaps TRBD2 (5 bases). This CDR3 contains 14 residues. The V end was cut by 8 bases, the J end by 5 bases, with 15 bases between. Germline V gene sequence: CDR1 MNHEY, CDR2 SMNVEV (reference sequence). The CDR3 bases are TGTGCCAGCCGGTTTGGAGGAAATACCGGGGAGCTGTTTTTT. Translating gives CASRFGGNTGELFF.

This clone has more than one count but fewer than ten. The J gene is TRBJ2-5, the V gene TRBV5-4, with a weak D call TRBD2 (6 bases). With 3 bases removed from V and 9 bases from J, the gap between germline ends came to 9 bases. The CDR3 has 11 residues. Germline V CDR1 and CDR2: SGHNT, YYREEE (reference sequence). CDR3 sequence: CASSSGESQYF. The CDR3 nucleotides are TGTGCCAGCAGCTCGGGAGAATCCCAGTACTTC.

V is TRBV29-1 and J is TRBJ2-7; 7 nucleotides match TRBD1. The junction had 11 bases not matched to a gene; V was cut back by 1 base and J by 5 bases. Germline-derived CDR1 and CDR2 are SQVTM and ANQGSEA. The CDR3 loop spans 15 amino acids. The DNA for the CDR3 is TGCAGCGTTGAAGGGACAGGACCTTTAGGCGACGAGCAGTACTTC. It codes for CSVEGTGPLGDEQYF.

The CDR3 bases are TGCGCCAGCAGCTTGGAACCGGGCCCCAAACTCTCTGGAAACACCATATATTTT. Protein: CASSLEPGPKLSGNTIYF. The genes are TRBV5-1 and TRBJ1-3; D gene uncertain. Trimming cost V 0 bases and J 0 bases, with 16 bases left between them. The germline gives CDR1 SGHRS, CDR2 YFSETQ. The length of the CDR3 is 18 residues.

The V call is TRBV7-8, the J call TRBJ2-3; a possible D gene is TRBD2 (5 bases). CDR3 length: 15 residues. From germline, CDR1 is SGHVS and CDR2 FQNEAQ. V dropped 5 bases and J dropped 2 bases, with 14 bases sitting between them. In DNA form, the CDR3 reads TGTGCCAGCAGCCTAAGAAGGGAGAACACAGATACGCAGTATTTT. It encodes CASSLRRENTDTQYF.

This clone was detected once. The chain links TRBV7-9 to TRBJ2-7; D is unresolved. The germline V and J ends were trimmed by 5 bases and 5 bases, with 10 bases remaining between them. This CDR3 comprises 12 residues. Germline CDR1 is SEHNR and CDR2 is FQNEAQ (reference sequence). The CDR3 DNA sequence: TGTGCCAGCAGCCTAGTTTGGGACGAGCAGTACTTC. This translates into CASSLVWDEQYF.

This chain joins TRBV30 and TRBJ1-2; D uncertain. V lost 2 bases and J 2 bases, leaving 9 bases between the germline ends. The CDR3 has 13 amino acids. Germline values: CDR1 GTSNPN, CDR2 SVGIG (reference sequence). The CDR3 loop is CAWSYNGNYGYTF. The CDR3, as DNA: TGTGCCTGGAGTTATAACGGGAACTATGGCTACACCTTC. The whole variable domain, remainder taken from reference TRBV30 and TRBJ1-2, is SQTIHQWPATLVQPVGSPLSLECTVEGTSNPNLYWYRQAAGRGLQLLFYSVGIGQISSEVPQNLSASRPQDRQFILSSKKLLLSDSGFYLCAWSYNGNYGYTFGSGTRLTVV.

The chain links TRBV6-6 to TRBJ2-7; 10 nucleotides match TRBD2. Germline loops: CDR1 MNHNY, CDR2 SVGAGI (reference sequence). Losses at the gene ends were 7 bases for V and 6 bases for J; bases not matched to a gene: 12. There are 15 residues in the CDR3. The CDR3 here is CASNPSGTSAREQYF. CDR3 in DNA: TGTGCCAGCAACCCCTCCGGGACTAGCGCCCGCGAGCAGTACTTC.

V and J are TRBV29-1 and TRBJ2-3; 9 bases align to TRBD1. Germline trimming cut 4 bases from V and 3 bases from J; bases unmatched to any gene: 5. Germline V gene sequence: CDR1 SQVTM, CDR2 ANQGSEA. The CDR3 is 14 residues long. The CDR3 loop reads CSVVGTGRTDTQYF. DNA for the CDR3: TGCAGCGTTGTTGGGACAGGGAGAACAGATACGCAGTATTTT.

This clone was seen just once. This rearrangement joins TRBV7-8 to TRBJ1-2; D may be TRBD1 (5 bases). The V and J ends lost 1 base and 0 bases respectively, with 12 bases between them. CDR3 length: 16 amino acids. CDR1 SGHVS and CDR2 FQNEAQ come from the germline V gene. The CDR3 reads CASSLGGGGSNYGYTF. The CDR3 coding sequence is TGTGCCAGCAGCTTAGGAGGCGGGGGTTCTAACTATGGCTACACCTTC.

The gene calls are TRBV2 and TRBJ1-3, with TRBD1 identical over 8 bases. The germline V gene has CDR1 SNHLY and CDR2 FYNNEI. This CDR3 is 15 amino acids long. Trimming removed 9 bases from V and 0 bases from J; junction bases left unmatched: 7. The CDR3 protein is CARDRQGSSGNTIYF. DNA for the CDR3: TGTGCCAGGGACCGACAGGGGAGCTCTGGAAACACCATATATTTT. Full variable domain (missing parts from reference TRBV2 and TRBJ1-3): EPEVTQTPSHQVTQMGQEVILRCVPISNHLYFYWYRQILGQKVEFLVSFYNNEISEKSEIFDDQFSVERPDGSNFTLKIRSTKLEDSAMYFCARDRQGSSGNTIYFGEGSWLTVV.

This sequence joins TRBV9 and TRBJ2-5; D is undetermined. This CDR3 has 13 amino acids. V was pared by 0 bases and J by 4 bases, with 7 bases between. The germline CDR1 and CDR2 sequences are SGDLS and YYNGEE. CDR3 protein: CASSVDWRETQYF. The CDR3 region has the DNA TGTGCCAGCAGCGTAGATTGGAGAGAGACCCAGTACTTC. Combining the CDR3 with reference TRBV9 and TRBJ2-5 gives the whole variable domain DSGVTQTPKHLITATGQRVTLRCSPRSGDLSVYWYQQSLDQGLQFLIQYYNGEERAKGNILERFSAQQFPDLHSELNLSSLELGDSALYFCASSVDWRETQYFGPGTRLLVL.

The V gene is TRBV7-8, the J gene TRBJ2-1; TRBD2 matches at 8 bases. Looked up from germline, CDR1 is SGHVS and CDR2 is FQNEAQ. This CDR3 is built from 16 residues. Trimming cost V 0 bases and J 4 bases; bases outside gene matches: 5. DNA for the CDR3: TGTGCCAGCAGCTTAGCGGGAGTAGCGGGGTACAATGAGCAGTTCTTC. It translates to CASSLAGVAGYNEQFF.

The chain has TRBV5-1 and TRBJ1-1; 8 positions match TRBD1. Germline V CDR1 and CDR2: SGHRS, YFSETQ. The CDR3 consists of 13 residues. V was clipped by 5 bases and J by 7 bases; unmatched bases: 7. The CDR3 reads CASRRQGNNEAFF. CDR3 nucleotide sequence: TGCGCCAGCAGACGACAGGGGAATAATGAAGCTTTCTTT.

The chain carries TRBV7-9 and TRBJ2-1, with unresolved D. This CDR3 is built from 17 residues. Looked up from germline, CDR1 is SEHNR and CDR2 is FQNEAQ (reference sequence). V was shortened by 1 base and J by 4 bases, with 17 bases between the two germline ends. CDR3 in DNA: TGTGCCAGCAGCTTAGGACCCGGCGGACCATCATACAATGAGCAGTTCTTC. This gives the protein CASSLGPGGPSYNEQFF.

The chain joins TRBV19 to TRBJ1-3; D gene ambiguous. The CDR3 is 12 amino acids. Germline V gene data show CDR1 as LNHDA and CDR2 as SQIVND (reference sequence). V dropped 5 bases and J dropped 5 bases, with 7 bases sitting between them. The DNA of the CDR3 is TGTGCCAGTAGTTACCCTCGAAACACCATATATTTT. Residues: CASSYPRNTIYF.

The CDR3 region is CASSLDGTSGVTDTQYF. In nucleotides, the CDR3 is TGCGCCAGCAGCTTGGACGGGACTAGCGGGGTCACAGATACGCAGTATTTT. This chain uses TRBV5-1 with TRBJ2-3; 13 nucleotides agree with TRBD2. Germline V lookup: CDR1 SGHRS, CDR2 YFSETQ. The CDR3 contains 17 residues. Germline trimming cut 0 bases from V and 2 bases from J; bases unmatched to any gene: 3.

This chain uses TRBV10-2 with TRBJ2-5, with TRBD1 matching over 8 bases. CDR1 is WSHSY and CDR2 is SAAADI in the germline V gene. J lost 4 bases, V lost 7 bases, and 5 bases had no gene match. This CDR3 spans 13 amino acids. The CDR3 DNA reads as TGCGCCAGCACAGGCACAGGGGGAGAGACCCAGTACTTC. Protein sequence: CASTGTGGETQYF.

J is TRBJ2-1 and V is TRBV7-8, with D perhaps matching TRBD2 (6 bases). Per the germline V gene, CDR1 is SGHVS and CDR2 is FQNEAQ. The CDR3 is made up of 15 amino acids. The V and J ends lost 0 bases and 7 bases respectively, with 13 bases between them. The CDR3 reads CASSLAMLAWNEQFF. CDR3 nucleotide sequence: TGTGCCAGCAGCTTAGCGATGCTAGCGTGGAATGAGCAGTTCTTC. Supplemented by reference TRBV7-8 and TRBJ2-1, the full variable domain reads GAGVSQSPRYKVAKRGQDVALRCDPISGHVSLFWYQQALGQGPEFLTYFQNEAQLDKSGLPSDRFFAERPEGSVSTLKIQRTQQEDSAVYLCASSLAMLAWNEQFFGPGTRLTVL.

V is TRBV2 and J is TRBJ2-3; no clear D. CDR1 and CDR2 (germline): SNHLY, FYNNEI. Trimming took 7 bases from V and 5 from J, leaving 10 bases between them. The CDR3 runs to 12 residues. This chain's CDR3 is CASTRAGDTQYF. CDR3 in DNA: TGTGCCAGCACCCGAGCTGGAGATACGCAGTATTTT.

This chain uses TRBV5-1 with TRBJ2-4; D may be TRBD1 (6 bases). CDR1 and CDR2 (germline): SGHRS, YFSETQ. V was clipped by 5 bases and J by 0 bases, with 12 bases between them. CDR3 length equals 15 residues. DNA for the CDR3: TGCGCCAGCAGTTGGGACACCTTAGCCAAAAACATTCAGTACTTC. As protein: CASSWDTLAKNIQYF.

This rearrangement joins TRBV6-5 to TRBJ1-6; D ambiguous. V was cut by 0 bases and J by 8 bases, with 14 bases left in between. The CDR3 length is 16 residues. Germline CDR1 MNHEY, CDR2 SVGAGI. DNA for the CDR3: TGTGCCAGCAGTTACTCGATTGGCAGACTGGATTCACCCCTCCACTTT. It yields the protein CASSYSIGRLDSPLHF.

This clone appeared a few times. This rearrangement joins TRBV19 to TRBJ1-2, with 10 bases aligning to TRBD1. The CDR3 length is 15 residues. CDR1 is LNHDA and CDR2 is SQIVND in the germline V gene (reference sequence). J lost 6 bases, V lost 3 bases, and 7 bases had no gene match. As DNA, the CDR3 is TGTGCCAGTAGTATGCTAGTTGGGACAGGGGATGGCTACACCTTC. Translating it yields CASSMLVGTGDGYTF.

In the case of this clone: Other nucleotide sequences in the sample specify the same CDR3. The chain combines TRBV18 with TRBJ2-5; D unresolved. The CDR3 has 11 amino acids. CDR1 is KGHSH and CDR2 is LQKENI in the germline V gene. Trimming took off 2 bases at V and 5 bases at J, with 3 bases between the two ends. The CDR3 DNA sequence: TGTGCCAGCTCACCAGGGGAGACCCAGTACTTC. Protein: CASSPGETQYF.

This chain uses TRBV6-6 with TRBJ2-7; 8 positions match TRBD1. With V trimmed by 0 bases and J by 4 bases, 5 bases remained unmatched. The CDR3 totals 15 residues. Germline assignment: CDR1 MNHNY and CDR2 SVGAGI (reference sequence). The CDR3 protein is CASSYSGQGWYEQYF. CDR3 in DNA: TGTGCCAGCAGTTACTCCGGACAGGGTTGGTACGAGCAGTACTTC.

The rearrangement joins TRBV9 to TRBJ1-3, with 7 bases matching TRBD1. Trimming cost V 2 bases and J 2 bases; bases outside gene matches: 10. Germline CDR1 and CDR2: SGDLS and YYNGEE. The CDR3 is 17 residues long. The CDR3 DNA sequence: TGTGCCAGCAGCGTGAGGGAGGGGGCGGCTCCTGGAAACACCATATATTTT. Translated: CASSVREGAAPGNTIYF.